The sequence of this T cell receptor beta chain was determined in a study of T cell repertoires in cytomegalovirus infection. Study-wide background: In public TCR beta signatures, there were indications of both CMV infection and matching HLA type. Study-wide points: In two of eight donors, the top clonotype was HLA-C-restricted CMV-specific. Using cumulative public TCR beta family frequency, the authors identified those who carried CMV together with the relevant HLA.

This clonotype was counted many times. What it binds is not known. In germline, CDR1 is MDHEN, CDR2 SYDVKM. This CDR3 has 14 amino acids. V was pared by 9 bases and J by 1 base, with 15 bases between. Via MiXCR, TCRdb re-called the reads, giving one row per CDR3 protein. Of roughly 320,000 distinct CDR3 sequences in the sample, roughly 9.3% were seen once. This receptor was identified in a human donor in good health (CMV status not recorded). Some clones in this sample may be carry-over from other donors' samples. Sample: PBMCs. V and J are TRBV28 and TRBJ1-1; D possibly corresponds to TRBD1 (5 bases). The CDR3 region is CASVGWGENTEAFF. CDR3 coding DNA: TGTGCCAGTGTGGGTTGGGGGGAGAACACTGAAGCTTTCTTT. Full variable domain (missing parts from reference TRBV28 and TRBJ1-1): DVKVTQSSRYLVKRTGEKVFLECVQDMDHENMFWYRQDPGLGLRLIYFSYDVKMKEKGDIPEGYSVSREKKERFSLILESASTNQTSMYLCASVGWGENTEAFFGQGTRLTVV.